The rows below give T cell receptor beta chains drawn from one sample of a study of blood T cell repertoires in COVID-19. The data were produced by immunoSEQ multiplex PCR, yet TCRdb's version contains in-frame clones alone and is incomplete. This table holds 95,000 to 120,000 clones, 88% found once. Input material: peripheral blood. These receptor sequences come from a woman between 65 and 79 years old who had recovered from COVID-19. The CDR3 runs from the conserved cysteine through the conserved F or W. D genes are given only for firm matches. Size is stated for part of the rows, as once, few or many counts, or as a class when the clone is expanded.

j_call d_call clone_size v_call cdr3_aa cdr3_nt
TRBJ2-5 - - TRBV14 CASSQNRVETQYF TGTGCCAGCAGCCAAAACAGGGTAGAGACCCAGTACTTC
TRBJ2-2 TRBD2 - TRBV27 CASSPRLAGGLGDTGELFF TGTGCCAGCAGTCCACGACTAGCGGGAGGCCTGGGAGACACCGGGGAGCTGTTTTTT
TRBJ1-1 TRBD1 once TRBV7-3 CASSLGTTGEAFF TGTGCCAGCAGCTTAGGGACGACAGGGGAAGCTTTCTTT
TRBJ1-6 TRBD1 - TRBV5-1 CASSSDRSNSPLHF TGCGCCAGCAGTTCGGACAGGAGTAATTCACCCCTCCACTTT
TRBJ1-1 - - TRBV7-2 CASSVVPTGGTEAFF TGTGCCAGCAGCGTAGTCCCGACTGGCGGCACTGAAGCTTTCTTT
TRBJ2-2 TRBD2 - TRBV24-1 CATSDPTSGGRTGELFF TGTGCCACCAGTGATCCTACGAGCGGGGGGAGGACCGGGGAGCTGTTTTTT
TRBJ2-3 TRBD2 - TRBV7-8 CASSPHVGGGLRGTDTQYF TGTGCCAGCAGCCCCCACGTGGGCGGGGGGCTCCGTGGCACAGATACGCAGTATTTT
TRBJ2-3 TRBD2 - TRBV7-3 CASSLVGGLVGDTQYF TGTGCCAGCAGCTTAGTGGGGGGACTAGTAGGAGATACGCAGTATTTT
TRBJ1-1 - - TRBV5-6 CASGWQGEAFF TGTGCCAGCGGGTGGCAGGGCGAAGCTTTCTTT
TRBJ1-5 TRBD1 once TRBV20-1 CSAHRGPQHF TGCAGTGCTCACAGGGGGCCCCAGCATTTT
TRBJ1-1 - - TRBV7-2 CASSLGAEGVRTAFF TGTGCCAGCAGCCTCGGAGCAGAGGGCGTGCGTACAGCTTTCTTT
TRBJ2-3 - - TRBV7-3 CASSENGDTQYF TGTGCCAGCAGTGAGAATGGAGATACGCAGTATTTT
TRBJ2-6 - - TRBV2 CASLKATSGANVLTF TGTGCCAGCCTAAAAGCTACCTCTGGGGCCAACGTCCTGACTTTC
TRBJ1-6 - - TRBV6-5 CASSSGGRGYSPLHF TGTGCCAGCAGTTCCGGTGGGAGGGGTTATTCACCCCTCCACTTT
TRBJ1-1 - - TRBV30 CAWSWTSEAFF TGTGCCTGGTCTTGGACATCTGAAGCTTTCTTT
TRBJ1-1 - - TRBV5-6 CASSLSRGTEAFF TGTGCCAGCAGCTTGTCAAGAGGCACTGAAGCTTTCTTT
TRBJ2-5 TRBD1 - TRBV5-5 CASSLVTGQETQYF TGTGCCAGCAGCTTGGTGACAGGGCAAGAGACCCAGTACTTC
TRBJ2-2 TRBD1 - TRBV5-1 CASSSAGGLNTGELFF TGCGCCAGCAGCTCCGCAGGGGGCCTTAACACCGGGGAGCTGTTTTTT
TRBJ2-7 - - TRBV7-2 CASSLAGVGEQYF TGTGCCAGCAGCTTAGCGGGAGTAGGTGAGCAGTACTTC
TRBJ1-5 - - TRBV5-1 CASSLVPTDSNQPQHF TGCGCCAGCAGCTTGGTGCCAACAGATAGCAATCAGCCCCAGCATTTT
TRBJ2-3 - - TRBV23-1 CASSQSEERGASTDTQYF TGCGCCAGCAGTCAATCTGAAGAAAGGGGCGCTAGCACAGATACGCAGTATTTT
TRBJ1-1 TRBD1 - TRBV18 CASSPDRDTEAFF TGTGCCAGCTCACCCGACAGGGACACTGAAGCTTTCTTT
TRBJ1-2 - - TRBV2 CASSDQGIYGYTF TGTGCCAGCAGTGACCAGGGCATCTATGGCTACACCTTC
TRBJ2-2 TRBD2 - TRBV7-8 CASSARLAGGPSNTGELFF TGTGCCAGCAGCGCTCGACTAGCGGGGGGGCCGTCGAACACCGGGGAGCTGTTTTTT
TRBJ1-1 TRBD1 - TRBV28 CASSLGGQIRYVAFF TGTGCCAGCAGTTTGGGGGGACAGATCCGATATGTAGCTTTCTTT
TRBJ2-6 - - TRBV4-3 CASSQGAELPGANVLTF TGCGCCAGCAGCCAAGGTGCTGAGCTGCCTGGGGCCAACGTCCTGACTTTC
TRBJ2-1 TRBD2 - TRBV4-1 CASSHKGGRTSGDNEQFF TGCGCCAGCAGCCACAAAGGCGGGAGGACTAGCGGGGATAATGAGCAGTTCTTC
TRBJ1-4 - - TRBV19 CARGTPSENEKLFF TGTGCCAGAGGGACTCCCTCGGAAAACGAAAAACTGTTTTTT
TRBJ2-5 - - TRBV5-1 CASSLSGSSGETQYF TGCGCCAGCAGCTTGTCAGGCAGTTCGGGGGAGACCCAGTACTTC
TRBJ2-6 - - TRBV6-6 CASSRGANVLTF TGTGCCAGCTCACGGGGGGCCAACGTCCTGACTTTC
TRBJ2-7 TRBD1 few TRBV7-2 CASSLAGTETYEQYF TGTGCCAGCAGCTTAGCCGGGACAGAGACCTACGAGCAGTACTTC
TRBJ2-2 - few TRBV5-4 CASSPGGETYTGELFF TGTGCCAGCAGCCCCGGAGGGGAGACTTACACCGGGGAGCTGTTTTTT
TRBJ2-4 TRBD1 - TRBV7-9 CASSLGGGQGKNIQYF TGTGCCAGCAGCTTAGGGGGAGGACAGGGGAAAAACATTCAGTACTTC
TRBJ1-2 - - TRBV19 CASSIALYGYTF TGTGCCAGTAGTATAGCCCTCTATGGCTACACCTTC
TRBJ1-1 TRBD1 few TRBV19 CATTNPRTGNREAFF TGTGCCACTACAAACCCGAGGACAGGGAATAGGGAAGCTTTCTTT
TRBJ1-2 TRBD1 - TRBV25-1 CASSRGQNYGYTF TGTGCCAGCAGCAGGGGACAGAACTATGGCTACACCTTC
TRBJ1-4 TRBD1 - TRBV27 CASSPPGQGIPQDEKLFF TGTGCCAGCAGTCCTCCGGGACAGGGTATTCCGCAGGACGAAAAACTGTTTTTT
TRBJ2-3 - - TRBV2 CASSEARRRAGAPTDTQYF TGTGCCAGCAGTGAAGCGCGGAGAAGGGCAGGGGCGCCCACAGATACGCAGTATTTT
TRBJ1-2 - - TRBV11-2 CASSSKDRNGYTF TGTGCCAGCAGCTCCAAGGACAGAAATGGCTACACCTTC
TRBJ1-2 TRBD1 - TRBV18 CASSPLTGTGIKNYGYTF TGTGCCAGCTCACCTCTGACCGGGACAGGGATCAAAAACTATGGCTACACCTTC
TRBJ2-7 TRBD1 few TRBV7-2 CASSRGLSYEQYF TGTGCCAGCTCCAGGGGGCTATCCTACGAGCAGTACTTC
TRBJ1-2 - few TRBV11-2 CAGRGPTSNYGYTF TGTGCCGGGAGGGGCCCAACATCTAACTATGGCTACACCTTC
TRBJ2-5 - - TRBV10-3 CAISVSQGETQYF TGTGCCATCAGTGTTTCGCAGGGTGAGACCCAGTACTTC
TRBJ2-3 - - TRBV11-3 CASSFGGPGTDTQYF TGTGCCAGCAGCTTCGGGGGGCCGGGCACAGATACGCAGTATTTT
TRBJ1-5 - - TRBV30 CAWSGRGFQPQHF TGTGCCTGGAGTGGCAGGGGATTCCAGCCCCAGCATTTT
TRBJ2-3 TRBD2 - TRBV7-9 CASSLGSGSADTQYF TGTGCCAGCAGCTTAGGAAGCGGGAGCGCAGATACGCAGTATTTT
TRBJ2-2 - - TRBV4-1 CASSQRRRDTGELFF TGCGCCAGCAGCCAACGAAGGAGGGACACCGGGGAGCTGTTTTTT
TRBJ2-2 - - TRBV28 CASSYYTGELFF TGTGCCAGCAGCTATTACACCGGGGAGCTGTTTTTT
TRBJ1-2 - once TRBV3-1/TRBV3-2 CASRPGGEWHYGYTF TGTGCCAGCAGACCCGGGGGGGAATGGCACTATGGCTACACCTTC
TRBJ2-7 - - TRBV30 CAWSIWGLSYEQYF TGTGCCTGGAGTATCTGGGGGCTCTCCTACGAGCAGTACTTC
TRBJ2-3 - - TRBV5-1 CASSPGHTDTQYF TGCGCCAGCAGCCCGGGACATACAGATACGCAGTATTTT
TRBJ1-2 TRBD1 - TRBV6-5 CASSYYRGNYGYTF TGTGCCAGCAGTTACTACAGGGGAAACTATGGCTACACCTTC
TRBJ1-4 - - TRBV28 CASTWGPNEKLFF TGTGCCAGCACTTGGGGCCCAAATGAAAAACTGTTTTTT
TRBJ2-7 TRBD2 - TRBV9 CASSPGGGGYEQYF TGTGCCAGCAGCCCCGGTGGGGGAGGGTACGAGCAGTACTTC
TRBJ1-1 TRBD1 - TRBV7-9 CASSFDRGTEAFF TGTGCCAGCAGCTTCGACAGGGGCACTGAAGCTTTCTTT